This T cell receptor beta chain was captured in a study of breast tumors, draining lymph nodes, adjacent tissues. In its sample, this clonotype was seen many times. TCRdb redid the calling of the multiplex PCR reads with MiXCR, one entry per CDR3 protein. The data contain around 14,000 distinct CDR3 sequences, 55% of them singletons. Germline values: CDR1 SGHTA, CDR2 FQGTGA. The CDR3 is made up of 13 amino acids. Trimming took off 1 base at V and 0 bases at J, with 3 bases between the two ends. This rearrangement joins TRBV7-3 to TRBJ1-1, with no clear D. The clonotype comes from a female donor with breast cancer. Some clones in this sample may be carry-over from other donors' samples. Sequenced sample: tumor-adjacent breast tissue. CDR3 nucleotide sequence: TGTGCCAGCAGCTTAAATGTGAACACTGAAGCTTTCTTT. Its translation: CASSLNVNTEAFF.